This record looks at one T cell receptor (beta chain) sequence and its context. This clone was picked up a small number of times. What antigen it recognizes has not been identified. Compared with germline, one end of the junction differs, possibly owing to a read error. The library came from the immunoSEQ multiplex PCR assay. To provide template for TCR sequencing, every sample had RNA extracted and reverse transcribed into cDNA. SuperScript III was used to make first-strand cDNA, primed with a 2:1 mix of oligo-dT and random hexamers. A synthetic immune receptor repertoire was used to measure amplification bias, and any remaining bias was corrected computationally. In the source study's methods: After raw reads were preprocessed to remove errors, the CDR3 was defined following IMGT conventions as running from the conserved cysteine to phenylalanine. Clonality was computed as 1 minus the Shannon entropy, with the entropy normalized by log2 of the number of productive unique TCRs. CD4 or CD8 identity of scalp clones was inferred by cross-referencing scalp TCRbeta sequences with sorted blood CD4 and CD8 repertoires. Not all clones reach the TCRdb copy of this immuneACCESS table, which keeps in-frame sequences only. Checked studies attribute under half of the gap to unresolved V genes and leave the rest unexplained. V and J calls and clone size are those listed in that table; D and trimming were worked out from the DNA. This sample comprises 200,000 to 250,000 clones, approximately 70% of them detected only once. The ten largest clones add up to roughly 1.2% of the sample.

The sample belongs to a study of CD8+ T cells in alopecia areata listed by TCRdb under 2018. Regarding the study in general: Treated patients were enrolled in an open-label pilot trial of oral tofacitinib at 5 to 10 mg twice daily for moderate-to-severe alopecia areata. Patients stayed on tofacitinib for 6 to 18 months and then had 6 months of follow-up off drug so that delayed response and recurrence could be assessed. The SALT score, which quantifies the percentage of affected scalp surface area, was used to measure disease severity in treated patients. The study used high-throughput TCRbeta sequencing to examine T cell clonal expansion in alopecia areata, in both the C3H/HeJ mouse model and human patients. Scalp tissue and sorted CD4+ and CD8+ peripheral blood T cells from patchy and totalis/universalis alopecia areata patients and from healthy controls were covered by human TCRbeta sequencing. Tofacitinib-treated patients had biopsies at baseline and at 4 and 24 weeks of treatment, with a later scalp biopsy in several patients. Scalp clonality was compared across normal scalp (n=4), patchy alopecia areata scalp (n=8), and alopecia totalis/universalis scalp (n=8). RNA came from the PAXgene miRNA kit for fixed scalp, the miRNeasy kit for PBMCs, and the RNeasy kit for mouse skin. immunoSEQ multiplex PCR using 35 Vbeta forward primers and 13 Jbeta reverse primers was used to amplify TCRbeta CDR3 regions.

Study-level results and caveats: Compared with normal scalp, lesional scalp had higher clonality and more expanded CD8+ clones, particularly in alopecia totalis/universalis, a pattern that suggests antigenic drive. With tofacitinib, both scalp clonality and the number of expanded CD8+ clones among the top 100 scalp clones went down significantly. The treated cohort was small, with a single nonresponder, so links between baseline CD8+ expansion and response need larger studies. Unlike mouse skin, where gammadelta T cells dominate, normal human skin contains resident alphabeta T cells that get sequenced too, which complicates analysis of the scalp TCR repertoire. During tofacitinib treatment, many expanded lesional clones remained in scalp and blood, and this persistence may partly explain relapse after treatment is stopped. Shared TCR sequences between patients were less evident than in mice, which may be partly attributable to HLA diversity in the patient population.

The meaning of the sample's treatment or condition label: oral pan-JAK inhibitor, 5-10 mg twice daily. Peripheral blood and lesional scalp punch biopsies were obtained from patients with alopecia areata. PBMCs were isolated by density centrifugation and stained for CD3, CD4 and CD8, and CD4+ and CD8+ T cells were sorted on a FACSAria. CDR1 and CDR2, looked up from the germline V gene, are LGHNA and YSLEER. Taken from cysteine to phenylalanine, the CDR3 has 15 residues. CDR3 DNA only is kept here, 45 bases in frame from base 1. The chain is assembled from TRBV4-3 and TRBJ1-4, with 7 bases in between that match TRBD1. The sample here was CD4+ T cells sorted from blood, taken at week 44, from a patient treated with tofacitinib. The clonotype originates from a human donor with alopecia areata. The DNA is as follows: TGCGCCAGCAGCCAAGAGACAGGGTCTAACGAAAAACTGTTTTTT. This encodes CASSQETGSNEKLFF.